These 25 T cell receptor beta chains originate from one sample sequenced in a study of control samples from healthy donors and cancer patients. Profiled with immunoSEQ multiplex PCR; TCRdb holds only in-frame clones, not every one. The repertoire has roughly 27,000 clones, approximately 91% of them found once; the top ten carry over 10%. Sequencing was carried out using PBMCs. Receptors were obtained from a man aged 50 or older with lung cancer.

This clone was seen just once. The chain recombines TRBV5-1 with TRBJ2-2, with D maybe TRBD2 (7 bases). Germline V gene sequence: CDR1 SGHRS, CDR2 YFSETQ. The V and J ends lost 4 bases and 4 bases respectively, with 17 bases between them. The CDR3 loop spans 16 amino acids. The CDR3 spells CASSPEGGAVTGELFF. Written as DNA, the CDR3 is TGCGCCAGCAGCCCTGAAGGGGGGGCAGTCACCGGGGAGCTGTTTTTT. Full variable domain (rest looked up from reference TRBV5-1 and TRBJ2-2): KAGVTQTPRYLIKTRGQQVTLSCSPISGHRSVSWYQQTPGQGLQFLFEYFSETQRNKGNFPGRFSGRQFSNSRSEMNVSTLELGDSALYLCASSPEGGAVTGELFFGEGSRLTVL.

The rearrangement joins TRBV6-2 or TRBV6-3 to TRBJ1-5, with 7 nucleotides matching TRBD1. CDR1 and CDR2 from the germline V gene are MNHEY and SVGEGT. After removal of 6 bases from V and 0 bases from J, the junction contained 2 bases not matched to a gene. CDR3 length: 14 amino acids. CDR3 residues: CASSRDSSNQPQHF. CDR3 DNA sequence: TGTGCCAGCAGCAGGGACAGTAGCAATCAGCCCCAGCATTTT.

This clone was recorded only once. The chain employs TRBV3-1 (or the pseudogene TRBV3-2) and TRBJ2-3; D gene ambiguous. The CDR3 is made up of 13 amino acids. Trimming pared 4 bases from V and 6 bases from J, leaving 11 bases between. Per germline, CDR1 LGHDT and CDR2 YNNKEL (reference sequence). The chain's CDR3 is CASSRNEADTQYF. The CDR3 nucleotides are TGTGCCAGCAGCCGGAACGAAGCGGATACGCAGTATTTT.

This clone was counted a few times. CDR3 in DNA: TGTGCCAGCAGTTACTCTTTAGGTCGGGGTTCCCTTACTGTGAACACTGAAGCTTTCTTT. This gives the protein CASSYSLGRGSLTVNTEAFF. This sequence joins TRBV6-2 or TRBV6-3 and TRBJ1-1; no firm D call. Germline V lookup: CDR1 MNHEY, CDR2 SVGEGT. Trimming removed 0 bases from V and 0 bases from J, with 23 bases in between. The CDR3 has 20 residues.

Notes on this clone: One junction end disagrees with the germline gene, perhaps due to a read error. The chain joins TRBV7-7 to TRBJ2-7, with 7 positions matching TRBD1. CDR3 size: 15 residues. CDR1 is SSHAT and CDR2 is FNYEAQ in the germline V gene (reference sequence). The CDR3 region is CASSPVATGLYEQYF. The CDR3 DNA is TGTGCTAGCAGCCCCGTAGCGACAGGGCTCTACGAGCAGTACTTC.

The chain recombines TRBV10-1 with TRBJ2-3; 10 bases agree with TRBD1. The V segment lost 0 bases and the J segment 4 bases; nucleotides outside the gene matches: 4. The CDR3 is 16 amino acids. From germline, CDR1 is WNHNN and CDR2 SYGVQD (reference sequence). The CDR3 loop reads CASSESGTGEADTQYF. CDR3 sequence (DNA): TGCGCCAGCAGTGAGTCGGGGACAGGGGAGGCAGATACGCAGTATTTT.

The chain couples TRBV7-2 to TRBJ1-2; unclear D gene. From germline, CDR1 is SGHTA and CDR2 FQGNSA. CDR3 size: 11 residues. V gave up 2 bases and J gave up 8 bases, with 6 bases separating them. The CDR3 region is CASSLMGGYTF. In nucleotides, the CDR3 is TGTGCCAGCAGCTTAATGGGGGGCTACACCTTC.

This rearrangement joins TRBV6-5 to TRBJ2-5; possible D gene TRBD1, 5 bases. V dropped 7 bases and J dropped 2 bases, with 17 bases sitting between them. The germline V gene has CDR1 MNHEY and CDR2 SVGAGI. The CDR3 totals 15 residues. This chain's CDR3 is CASTPDLTVQETQYF. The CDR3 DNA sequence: TGTGCCAGCACCCCAGACCTGACAGTTCAAGAGACCCAGTACTTC.

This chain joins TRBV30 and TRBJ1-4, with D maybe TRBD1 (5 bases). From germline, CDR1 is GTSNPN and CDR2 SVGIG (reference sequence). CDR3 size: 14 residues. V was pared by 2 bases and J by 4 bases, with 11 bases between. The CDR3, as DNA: TGTGCCTGGAGTTCAGGGACGGGTAATGAAAAACTGTTTTTT. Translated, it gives CAWSSGTGNEKLFF.

CDR3 nucleotide sequence: TGTGCCAGTGGGACTAGCGAGGGGCGTACGCAGTATTTT. Protein: CASGTSEGRTQYF. The chain uses TRBV10-3 and TRBJ2-3; 10 bases line up with TRBD2. CDR3 size: 13 residues. CDR1 is ENHRY and CDR2 is SYGVKD in the germline V gene. The junction had 9 bases not matched to a gene; V was cut back by 10 bases and J by 8 bases.

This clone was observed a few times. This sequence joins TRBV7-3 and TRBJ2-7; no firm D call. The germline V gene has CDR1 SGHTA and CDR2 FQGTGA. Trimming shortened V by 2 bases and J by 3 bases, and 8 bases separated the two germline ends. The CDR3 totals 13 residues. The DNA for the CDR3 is TGTGCCAGCAGCTTATTTCCCCGCTACGAGCAGTACTTC. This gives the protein CASSLFPRYEQYF.

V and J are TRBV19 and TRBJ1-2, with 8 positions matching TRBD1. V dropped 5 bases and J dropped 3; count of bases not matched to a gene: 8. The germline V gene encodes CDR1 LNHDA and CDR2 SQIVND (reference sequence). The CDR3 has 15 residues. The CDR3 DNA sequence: TGTGCCAGTAGTCCCCGACAGGGGAAGGACTATGGCTACACCTTC. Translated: CASSPRQGKDYGYTF.

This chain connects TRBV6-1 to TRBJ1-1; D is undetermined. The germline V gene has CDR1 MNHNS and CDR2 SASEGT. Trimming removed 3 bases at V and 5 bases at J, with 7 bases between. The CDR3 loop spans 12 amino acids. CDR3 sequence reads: CASSEPETEAFF. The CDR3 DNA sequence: TGTGCCAGCAGTGAGCCCGAAACTGAAGCTTTCTTT.

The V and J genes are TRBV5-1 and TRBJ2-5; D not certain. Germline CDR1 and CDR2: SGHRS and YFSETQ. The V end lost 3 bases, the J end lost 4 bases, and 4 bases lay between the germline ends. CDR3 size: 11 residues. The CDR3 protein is CASSYLETQYF. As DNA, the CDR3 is TGCGCCAGCAGCTATTTAGAGACCCAGTACTTC.

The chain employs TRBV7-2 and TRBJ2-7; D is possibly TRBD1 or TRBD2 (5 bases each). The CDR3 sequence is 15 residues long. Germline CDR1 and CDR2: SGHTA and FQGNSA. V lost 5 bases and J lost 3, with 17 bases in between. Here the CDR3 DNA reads TGTGCCAGCAGCACAGCCGGGACGGAAAGCTACGAGCAGTACTTC. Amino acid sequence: CASSTAGTESYEQYF.

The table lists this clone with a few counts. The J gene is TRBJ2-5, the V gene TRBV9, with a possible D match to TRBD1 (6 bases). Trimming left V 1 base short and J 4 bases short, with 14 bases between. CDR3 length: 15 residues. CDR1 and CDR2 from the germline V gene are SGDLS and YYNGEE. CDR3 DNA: TGTGCCAGCAGCGTAACGGGGACACACGTAGAGACCCAGTACTTC. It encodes CASSVTGTHVETQYF.

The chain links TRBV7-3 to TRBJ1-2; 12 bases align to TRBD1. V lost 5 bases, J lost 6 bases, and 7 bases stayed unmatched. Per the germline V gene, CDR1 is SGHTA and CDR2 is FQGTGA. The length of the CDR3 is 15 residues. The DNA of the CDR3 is TGTGCCAGCAGCGACACCGGGACAGGGGGCCATGGCTACACCTTC. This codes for CASSDTGTGGHGYTF.

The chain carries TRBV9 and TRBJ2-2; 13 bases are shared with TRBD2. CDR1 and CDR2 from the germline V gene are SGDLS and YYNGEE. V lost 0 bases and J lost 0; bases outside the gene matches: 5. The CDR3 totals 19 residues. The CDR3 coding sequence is TGTGCCAGCAGCGTAGCCGGACTAGCGGGAGTAGCGAACACCGGGGAGCTGTTTTTT. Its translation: CASSVAGLAGVANTGELFF.

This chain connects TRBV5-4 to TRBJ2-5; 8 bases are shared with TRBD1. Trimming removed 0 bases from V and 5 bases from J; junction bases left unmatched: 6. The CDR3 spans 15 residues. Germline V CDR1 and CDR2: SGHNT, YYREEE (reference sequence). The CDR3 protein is CASSLAGQGQETQYF. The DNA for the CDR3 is TGTGCCAGCAGCTTGGCTGGACAGGGACAGGAGACCCAGTACTTC.

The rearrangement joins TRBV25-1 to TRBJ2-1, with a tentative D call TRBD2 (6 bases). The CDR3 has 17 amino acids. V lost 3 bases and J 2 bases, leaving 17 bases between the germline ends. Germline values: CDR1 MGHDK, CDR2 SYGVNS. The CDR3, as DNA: TGTGCCAGCAGTGATTGGACGGGGCGGGGACCCTACAATGAGCAGTTCTTC. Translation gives CASSDWTGRGPYNEQFF.

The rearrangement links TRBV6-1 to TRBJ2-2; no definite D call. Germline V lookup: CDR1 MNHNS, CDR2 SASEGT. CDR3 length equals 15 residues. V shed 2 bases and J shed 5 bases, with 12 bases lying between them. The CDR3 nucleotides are TGTGCCAGCAGTGAATCCTTGGTGGTTACCGGGGAGCTGTTTTTT. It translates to CASSESLVVTGELFF.

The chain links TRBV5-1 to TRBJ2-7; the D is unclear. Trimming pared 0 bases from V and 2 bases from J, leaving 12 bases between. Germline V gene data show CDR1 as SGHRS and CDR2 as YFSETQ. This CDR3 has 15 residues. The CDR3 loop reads CASSLEPTSPYEQYF. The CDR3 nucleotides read TGCGCCAGCAGCTTGGAGCCAACTTCTCCCTACGAGCAGTACTTC.

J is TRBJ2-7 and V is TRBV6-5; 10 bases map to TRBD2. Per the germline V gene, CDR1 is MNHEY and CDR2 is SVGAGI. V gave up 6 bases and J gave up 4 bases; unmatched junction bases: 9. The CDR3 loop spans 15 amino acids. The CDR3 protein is CASSLEVAGGYEQYF. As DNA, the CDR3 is TGTGCCAGCAGCCTCGAGGTAGCGGGGGGATACGAGCAGTACTTC.

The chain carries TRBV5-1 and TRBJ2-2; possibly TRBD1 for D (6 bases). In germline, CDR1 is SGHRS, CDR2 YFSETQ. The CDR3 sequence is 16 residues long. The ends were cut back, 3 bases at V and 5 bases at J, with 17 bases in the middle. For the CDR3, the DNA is TGCGCCAGCAGCTCCCATGCTACAGGGTCGACCGGGGAGCTGTTTTTT. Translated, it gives CASSSHATGSTGELFF. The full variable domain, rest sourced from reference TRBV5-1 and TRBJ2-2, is KAGVTQTPRYLIKTRGQQVTLSCSPISGHRSVSWYQQTPGQGLQFLFEYFSETQRNKGNFPGRFSGRQFSNSRSEMNVSTLELGDSALYLCASSSHATGSTGELFFGEGSRLTVL.

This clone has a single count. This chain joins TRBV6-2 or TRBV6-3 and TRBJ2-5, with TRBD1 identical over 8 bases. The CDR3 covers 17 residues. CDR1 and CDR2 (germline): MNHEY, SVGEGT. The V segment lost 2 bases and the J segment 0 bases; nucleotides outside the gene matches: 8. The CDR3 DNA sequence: TGTGCCAGCAGTTACGACGTGAGACAGGGGTACCAAGAGACCCAGTACTTC. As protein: CASSYDVRQGYQETQYF.